The 21 T cell receptor beta chains below all came from one sample that was sequenced in a study of PD-L1 blockade in urothelial cancer. Profiling relied on immunoSEQ multiplex PCR, and the TCRdb table lists in-frame clones only, not all of them. The table includes 95,000 or so clones, around nine tenths detected once. Described time point: pretreatment peripheral blood. The sample here was PBMCs, taken around atezolizumab (anti-PD-L1) treatment. These receptors were taken from a man in his sixties with urothelial cancer.

The chain is built from TRBV7-3 and TRBJ2-6; 7 bases are shared with TRBD1. In germline, CDR1 is SGHTA, CDR2 FQGTGA. Unmatched junction bases numbered 6, after V lost 6 bases and J lost 4 bases. This CDR3 spans 15 amino acids. The CDR3 protein is CASRETGVGANVLTF. CDR3 sequence (DNA): TGTGCCAGCAGGGAAACAGGGGTGGGGGCCAACGTCCTGACTTTC.

This clone was recorded a few times. The rearrangement links TRBV6-1 to TRBJ2-7; 7 nucleotides align to TRBD1. There are 14 residues in the CDR3. J was trimmed by 2 bases and V by 4 bases; bases with no gene match: 5. From germline, CDR1 is MNHNS and CDR2 SASEGT. In DNA, the CDR3 is TGTGCCAGCAGTGCCTCCGGGACAGCCTACGAGCAGTACTTC. Protein product: CASSASGTAYEQYF.

V gene TRBV9 combines with J gene TRBJ1-1; maybe TRBD1 (5 bases). This CDR3 contains 15 residues. Trimming stripped 0 bases from V and 3 bases from J, with 12 bases between. The germline V gene has CDR1 SGDLS and CDR2 YYNGEE. The CDR3 nucleotides read TGTGCCAGCAGCGTAGGGATCACGGGGGACACTGAAGCTTTCTTT. Translating gives CASSVGITGDTEAFF.

This chain uses TRBV28 with TRBJ1-2; 8 nucleotides line up with TRBD1. Losses at the gene ends were 11 bases for V and 2 bases for J; bases not matched to a gene: 13. The CDR3 extends over 15 amino acids. Germline V gene lookup returns CDR1 MDHEN and CDR2 SYDVKM. This CDR3 reads CAAAPGQGKNYGYTF. The DNA of the CDR3 is TGTGCCGCAGCGCCCGGACAGGGTAAAAACTATGGCTACACCTTC.

V is TRBV9 and J is TRBJ2-7; 9 bases align to TRBD1. The junction had 5 bases not matched to a gene; V was cut back by 2 bases and J by 5 bases. The CDR3 spans 14 residues. Germline CDR1 and CDR2: SGDLS and YYNGEE. The CDR3 region has the DNA TGTGCCAGCAGCGTCCGGGACAGGGACCACGAGCAGTACTTC. Its translation: CASSVRDRDHEQYF.

CDR3 DNA: TGTGCCAGCAGCCCATTCAGGTTAGCGGGGGGGCCAGATACGCAGTATTTT. This translates into CASSPFRLAGGPDTQYF. V usage is TRBV7-9 and J usage is TRBJ2-3; TRBD2 matches at 11 bases. V shed 5 bases and J 4 bases; nucleotides not matched to a gene: 11. CDR1 and CDR2 from the germline V gene are SEHNR and FQNEAQ (reference sequence). The CDR3 has 17 residues.

The genes are TRBV5-1 and TRBJ1-1; D is ambiguous. Looked up from germline, CDR1 is SGHRS and CDR2 is YFSETQ. CDR3 length: 14 residues. Deletions cut 2 bases from V and 11 bases from J, with 19 bases between. CDR3 bases: TGCGCCAGCAGCTTCCTGGCGGAAGCCGAAGTGGCTTTCTTT. Translating gives CASSFLAEAEVAFF.

Remarks on this clone: Within the sample, other DNA sequences also encode this same CDR3. The chain uses TRBV5-1 and TRBJ2-3; D gene unclear. There are 14 residues in the CDR3. V shed 0 bases and J shed 1 base, with 6 bases lying between them. CDR1 SGHRS and CDR2 YFSETQ come from the germline V gene. This CDR3 reads CASSLGLGTDTQYF. CDR3 nucleotides: TGCGCCAGCAGCTTGGGACTGGGCACAGATACGCAGTATTTT.

This clone was detected only once. The rearrangement joins TRBV13 to TRBJ2-7; D is uncertain. This CDR3 spans 11 amino acids. V lost 5 bases to trimming and J lost 4 bases, with 6 bases between them. CDR1 PRHDT and CDR2 FYEKMQ come from the germline V gene (reference sequence). The CDR3 DNA reads TGTGCCAGCAGCGTACAATACGAGCAGTACTTC. This codes for CASSVQYEQYF.

The chain links TRBV6-1 to TRBJ2-7; D not certain. Germline values: CDR1 MNHNS, CDR2 SASEGT. The CDR3 totals 12 residues. The germline V and J ends were trimmed by 0 bases and 7 bases, with 7 bases remaining between them. CDR3 DNA: TGTGCCAGCAGTGAAGCTGGCGGTGAGCAGTACTTC. Protein sequence: CASSEAGGEQYF.

The chain couples TRBV25-1 to TRBJ2-1; tentative D call: TRBD2 (6 bases). V shed 1 base and J shed 6 bases, with 13 bases lying between them. The CDR3 loop spans 15 amino acids. Germline V gives CDR1 MGHDK, CDR2 SYGVNS. CDR3 loop: CASSESGSWGNEQFF. The CDR3 DNA reads TGTGCCAGCAGTGAATCCGGGAGCTGGGGCAATGAGCAGTTCTTC.

The chain is built from TRBV7-9 and TRBJ2-1, with 12 positions matching TRBD2. The CDR3 runs 14 residues. Germline loops: CDR1 SEHNR, CDR2 FQNEAQ (reference sequence). With 4 bases clipped from V and 9 bases from J, the junction kept 4 bases outside the gene matches. The CDR3 DNA reads as TGTGCCAGCAGCTCGGGACTAGCGGGCGGTGAGCAGTTCTTC. Residues: CASSSGLAGGEQFF.

This sequence joins TRBV11-2 and TRBJ2-3; no clear D gene. Germline V lookup: CDR1 SGHAT, CDR2 FQNNGV. This CDR3 has 13 residues. With 1 base removed from V and 3 bases from J, the gap between germline ends came to 5 bases. CDR3 sequence reads: CASSLGQTDTQYF. In nucleotides, the CDR3 is TGTGCCAGCAGCTTAGGTCAGACAGATACGCAGTATTTT.

The chain links TRBV6-1 to TRBJ2-7; possible D gene TRBD1, 6 bases. The V end lost 2 bases, the J end lost 0 bases, and 11 bases lay between the germline ends. The CDR3 has 15 residues. The germline CDR1 and CDR2 sequences are MNHNS and SASEGT. CDR3 protein: CASSEYDRFSYEQYF. The DNA of the CDR3 is TGTGCCAGCAGTGAATACGACAGGTTCTCCTACGAGCAGTACTTC.

The chain uses TRBV2 and TRBJ2-7; 10 bases agree with TRBD1. CDR3 size: 15 residues. With V trimmed by 6 bases and J by 3 bases, 8 bases remained unmatched. Germline V gene lookup returns CDR1 SNHLY and CDR2 FYNNEI. The CDR3 reads CASRDPGQGRYEQYF. CDR3 bases: TGTGCCAGCAGGGACCCGGGACAGGGGCGCTACGAGCAGTACTTC.

This chain joins TRBV6-1 and TRBJ1-1; D not resolved. This CDR3 comprises 14 residues. The germline CDR1 and CDR2 sequences are MNHNS and SASEGT. V gave up 5 bases and J gave up 2 bases, with 12 bases separating them. CDR3 amino acids: CASSRPGFNTEAFF. In DNA form, the CDR3 reads TGTGCCAGCAGTCGTCCGGGATTCAACACTGAAGCTTTCTTT.

This clone was seen more than once but under ten times. This chain uses TRBV18 with TRBJ1-2; 10 nucleotides line up with TRBD1. Trimming at V came to 2 bases and at J to 3 bases, leaving 3 bases not matched to a gene. Germline V CDR1 and CDR2: KGHSH, LQKENI. The CDR3 contains 15 residues. CDR3 DNA sequence: TGTGCCAGCTCACCAGACGGGACAGGGGACTATGGCTACACCTTC. Translation gives CASSPDGTGDYGYTF.

This sequence joins TRBV18 and TRBJ2-2, with a tentative D call TRBD1 (5 bases). From germline, CDR1 is KGHSH and CDR2 LQKENI. The V end was cut by 5 bases, the J end by 3 bases, with 13 bases between. The CDR3 consists of 15 residues. The CDR3 is CASSRRTIDTGELFF. CDR3 DNA sequence: TGTGCCAGCTCAAGGCGGACAATCGACACCGGGGAGCTGTTTTTT.

DNA of the CDR3: TGTGCCAGCAGTGACTTGACTTTAAGCGGGAGGAACGAGCAGTTCTTC. Protein: CASSDLTLSGRNEQFF. This chain links TRBV9 with TRBJ2-1, with 9 positions matching TRBD2. This CDR3 is 16 amino acids long. Germline V CDR1 and CDR2: SGDLS, YYNGEE. The J segment lost 10 bases and the V segment lost 5 bases, leaving 16 bases of the junction unmatched.

This chain joins TRBV5-3 and TRBJ2-7; unclear D gene. TRBV5-3 is identified as an open reading frame with a role that is uncertain. Trimming removed 4 bases at V and 3 bases at J, with 17 bases between. There are 15 residues in the CDR3. The CDR3 protein is CARSPEPCTGYEQYF. The CDR3 DNA follows: TGTGCCAGAAGCCCCGAACCATGCACCGGCTACGAGCAGTACTTC.

The chain joins TRBV9 to TRBJ1-2; D uncertain. Germline CDR1 reads SGDLS; CDR2 reads YYNGEE. The CDR3 contains 17 residues. The germline V and J ends were trimmed by 0 bases and 7 bases, with 22 bases remaining between them. CDR3 region: CASSVDPKVLGGGGYTF. The CDR3, as DNA: TGTGCCAGCAGCGTAGACCCCAAGGTCCTAGGTGGTGGTGGCTACACCTTC.